This T cell receptor beta chain was identified in a study of blood T cell repertoires in COVID-19. About the study: Material from acute and convalescent COVID-19 was sourced from the United States, Italy and Spain.

As processed by the authors: From reference gene primer amplification, estimates of nucleated cell counts were derived. TCRdb's copy holds only in-frame clones and misses some; the assay was immunoSEQ multiplex PCR. The DNA was the basis for D and trimming; V, J and clone size are from that table. This table has fewer than 200,000 clones, around 88% appearing once. The germline V and J ends were trimmed by 2 bases and 7 bases, with 12 bases remaining between them. The germline gives CDR1 MDHEN, CDR2 SYDVKM. The CDR3 has 14 residues. This receptor was taken from a woman between 65 and 79 years old who had recovered from COVID-19. Input material: peripheral blood. The chain joins TRBV28 to TRBJ1-5; D uncertain. For the CDR3, the DNA is TGTGCCAGCAGTTTAATAACTAGAGTGCAGCCCCAGCATTTT. It translates to CASSLITRVQPQHF.